This T cell receptor (beta chain) was recovered during a study of CD8 T cells in Susac syndrome. In the multiple sclerosis control group, patients were treatment-naive and had stable or active relapsing-remitting disease. TEMRA cells were FACS-enriched, while CD8+ and CD4+ T cells were negatively isolated. The CDR3 runs to 14 residues. V lost 0 bases, J lost 0 bases, and 7 bases lay in between. Germline values: CDR1 SGDLS, CDR2 YYNGEE. RNA totalling roughly 0.45 to 1 ug underwent reverse transcription with random hexamers. Multiplex immunoSEQ PCR targeted 54 Vbeta and 13 Jbeta TCR beta segments. In TCRdb, the immunoSEQ multiplex PCR reads were re-called with MiXCR into one record per CDR3 protein. This table holds about 300,000 distinct CDR3 sequences, around nine tenths found once.

The clonotype was recovered from a human donor with multiple sclerosis. Source material: CD8+ T cells from PBMCs. V usage is TRBV9 and J usage is TRBJ2-7; D call uncertain. CDR3 region: CASSVGQNSYEQYF. CDR3 DNA sequence: TGTGCCAGCAGCGTAGGGCAGAACTCCTACGAGCAGTACTTC.